This T cell receptor beta chain came from a study of blood T cell repertoires in COVID-19. The overall study: Acute-phase and convalescent COVID-19 samples originated in the United States, Italy and Spain.

The data were produced by immunoSEQ multiplex PCR, yet TCRdb's version contains in-frame clones alone and is incomplete. This sample has hundreds of thousands of clones, with 70% to 90% found just once. This clone was detected once. The CDR3 sequence is 14 residues long. The sample taken for sequencing was peripheral blood. The TCR originated in a man aged 18 to 30 with active or convalescent COVID-19. The V call is TRBV21-1, the J call TRBJ2-7; whether TRBD1, the table's D call, matches the DNA was not checked. TRBV21-1 represents a pseudogene. The CDR3 DNA is TGTGCCAGCGGGGGACAGGGTGGTACCTACGAGCAGTACTTC. Its protein product is CASGGQGGTYEQYF.